The clone carrying this T cell receptor beta chain was seen more than once but under ten times. V lost 4 bases, J lost 1 base, and 8 bases lay in between. Per the germline V gene, CDR1 is MNHNY and CDR2 is SVGAGI (reference sequence). The CDR3 loop spans 13 amino acids. Participants came from some 26 US areas, aged roughly 18 to 89 years. Cohort allocation depended upon clinical history that participants reported. This sample is part of a study of blood T cell repertoires in COVID-19. On the study more broadly: Sample material is recorded as cDNA or gDNA derived from T cells, B-cell-depleted T cells, or PBMCs.

Sequenced by immunoSEQ multiplex PCR; TCRdb stores in-frame clones only, minus some. Among 110,000 to 150,000 clones, less than 90% were seen once, and the ten largest hold 4.5% to 7%. This clonotype was obtained from a middle-aged man with acute COVID-19. This rearrangement joins TRBV6-6 to TRBJ2-7; TRBD1 might be the D (6 bases). Sequencing input: PBMCs or T cells enriched from blood (not recorded which). CDR3: CASSWGPSYEQYF. Written as DNA, the CDR3 is TGTGCCAGCAGTTGGGGGCCATCCTACGAGCAGTACTTC.